This section outlines one TCR beta chain sequence together with its context. Germline V gives CDR1 ENHRY, CDR2 SYGVKD. After removal of 5 bases from V and 5 bases from J, the junction contained 3 bases not matched to a gene. This CDR3 region has 13 residues. The data derive from a study of blood T cell repertoires in COVID-19. Study overall: The study drew acute and convalescent COVID-19 samples from the United States, Italy and Spain. The analysed material was cDNA or gDNA that came from T cells, B-cell-depleted T cells, or PBMCs.

Clones were sequenced by immunoSEQ multiplex PCR, and TCRdb holds only the in-frame ones, with some missing. The sample has under 250,000 clones, 84% seen once. This chain joins TRBV10-3 and TRBJ1-2, with 9 bases identical to TRBD1. The clonotype was recovered from a man in his fifties or sixties with acute or convalescent COVID-19. The sequencing sample was made of peripheral blood. In DNA, the CDR3 is TGTGCCATCAGTAACGGGACAGGGTATGGCTACACCTTC. This sequence encodes CAISNGTGYGYTF.